The rows below give T cell receptor beta chains drawn from one sample of a study of cytomegalovirus exposure and HLA in healthy donors. Measured with immunoSEQ multiplex PCR; TCRdb has only the in-frame clones, and not every one. Of 150,000 to 200,000 clones in the sample, less than 90% were seen once. The specimen was PBMCs. These receptors originate from a girl under two years old in good health and CMV-seronegative. CDR3s include the opening cysteine and the closing phenylalanine or tryptophan. A D gene is named only where the DNA matches it firmly. Clone size appears in some rows only: once, few, many, or a class for an expanded clone.

clone size,V gene,J gene,D gene,CDR3 DNA,CDR3 protein
-,TRBV6-6,TRBJ2-1,TRBD2,TGTGCCAGCAGCTCCAGGACTAGCGGATACAATGAGCAGTTCTTC,CASSSRTSGYNEQFF
-,TRBV19,TRBJ2-1,TRBD2,TGTGCCAGTAGTATAGGGACTAGCGGGAGAGACAATGAGCAGTTCTTC,CASSIGTSGRDNEQFF
-,TRBV4-1,TRBJ2-2,-,TGCGCCAGCAGCCAAGGAAGGGGTATGGGCACCGGGGAGCTGTTTTTT,CASSQGRGMGTGELFF
-,TRBV7-3,TRBJ2-1,TRBD2,TGTGCCAGCAGCCCAACGGGACTAGCGGGAGGGCCGTCCTACAATGAGCAGTTCTTC,CASSPTGLAGGPSYNEQFF
-,TRBV7-2,TRBJ2-7,TRBD1,TGTGCCAGCAGCTTTGGGACAGGGTCCTACGAGCAGTACTTC,CASSFGTGSYEQYF
-,TRBV2,TRBJ1-4,TRBD1,TGTGCCAGCACCCGGACAGGGAGTCTGTTTTTT,CASTRTGSLFF
once,TRBV7-6,TRBJ2-1,TRBD2,TGTGCCAGCAGCCCCCCCCGCGGGACTAACGCTCTAATTGAGCAGTTCTTC,CASSPPRGTNALIEQFF
once,TRBV7-9,TRBJ2-3,TRBD2,TGTGCCAGCAGCTTCAGAGATAGCGGGGGGCCACAAGATACGCAGTATTTT,CASSFRDSGGPQDTQYF
-,TRBV19,TRBJ2-4,-,TGTGCCAGTAGTATCGACAGGGCCAAAAACATTCAGTACTTC,CASSIDRAKNIQYF
-,TRBV27,TRBJ2-7,TRBD1,TGTGCCAGCAGGGACAGGGGCTACGAGCAGTACTTC,CASRDRGYEQYF
-,TRBV4-1,TRBJ1-4,-,TGCGCCAGCAGCAGTACTAGGGATAATGAAAAACTGTTTTTT,CASSSTRDNEKLFF
once,TRBV19,TRBJ1-2,TRBD1,TGTGCCAGTAGCGACTGGACAGGGGAGCGTGGCTACACCTTC,CASSDWTGERGYTF
-,TRBV19,TRBJ2-4,TRBD2,TGTGCCAGTAGTATAGCCGCGGGGGAGGGGGCCAAAAACATTCAGTACTTC,CASSIAAGEGAKNIQYF
-,TRBV5-4,TRBJ2-7,TRBD2,TGTGCCAGCAGTGTGACTAGCGGGGGGGCGTACGAGCAGTACTTC,CASSVTSGGAYEQYF
-,TRBV7-9,TRBJ2-7,-,TGTGCCAGCAGCGAAGGGGCCTTACGCTCCTACGAGCAGTACTTC,CASSEGALRSYEQYF
-,TRBV5-1,TRBJ1-1,-,TGCGCCAGCAGATTATCGGACACGACTGAAGCTTTCTTT,CASRLSDTTEAFF
-,TRBV7-9,TRBJ2-5,-,TGTGCCAGCAGACGAGGGGGTCTGGCGCAAGAGACCCAGTACTTC,CASRRGGLAQETQYF
-,TRBV14,TRBJ1-5,-,TGTGCCAGCAGCCAAGTACAGGGTGATCAGCCCCAGCATTTT,CASSQVQGDQPQHF
few,TRBV9,TRBJ2-1,TRBD1,TGTGCCAGCAGCGGGAGCTTCGGGACAGGGGTTTTCAATGAGCAGTTCTTC,CASSGSFGTGVFNEQFF
-,TRBV9,TRBJ1-1,-,TGTGCCAGCAGCGCTCCCCGGGGGAAGAGGGACACTGAAGCTTTCTTT,CASSAPRGKRDTEAFF
-,TRBV6-5,TRBJ2-1,-,TGTGCCAGCAGTTACGGGCATCCTGCCAATGAGCAGTTCTTC,CASSYGHPANEQFF
-,TRBV2,TRBJ2-2,-,TGTGCCAGCGCCCAGACAACGAACACCGGGGAGCTGTTTTTT,CASAQTTNTGELFF
-,TRBV7-9,TRBJ1-2,-,TGTGCCAGCAGCTTAACAGACGGAGGCTATGGCTACACCTTC,CASSLTDGGYGYTF
-,TRBV27,TRBJ1-1,-,TGTGCCAGCAGTCCACACGCAGCGGTGAGCACTGAAGCTTTCTTT,CASSPHAAVSTEAFF
-,TRBV10-3,TRBJ2-7,-,TGTGCCATCAGTGTGGGGAGCCACGAGCAGTACTTC,CAISVGSHEQYF
-,TRBV30,TRBJ2-7,-,TGTGCCTGGGGACTTGGGGTTTCCTACGAGCAGTACTTC,CAWGLGVSYEQYF
once,TRBV27,TRBJ1-1,-,TGTGCCAGCAGTTTATCGGCAGGGAACACTGAAGCTTTCTTT,CASSLSAGNTEAFF
-,TRBV10-3,TRBJ1-1,-,TGTGCCATCAGTGAGTCTCCTTTTATGAACACTGAAGCTTTCTTT,CAISESPFMNTEAFF
-,TRBV4-1,TRBJ1-3,-,TGCGCCAGCAGCCAAGTCGGGCGGGACTCTGGAAACACCATATATTTT,CASSQVGRDSGNTIYF
-,TRBV13,TRBJ1-6,-,TGTGCCAGCAGCGTCGGACAGTTAGGAGTAACTAATTCACCCCTCCACTTT,CASSVGQLGVTNSPLHF
once,TRBV2,TRBJ1-1,TRBD1,TGTGCCAGCAGCAGACAGGGGTACACTGAAGCTTTCTTT,CASSRQGYTEAFF
-,TRBV6-1,TRBJ1-2,-,TGTGCCAGCTACTACGGCTATGGCTACACCTTC,CASYYGYGYTF
-,TRBV7-8,TRBJ1-6,-,TGTGCCAGCAGCTTCGGGATGGGGAATAATTCACCCCTCCACTTT,CASSFGMGNNSPLHF
-,TRBV11-2,TRBJ1-1,-,TGTGCCAGCAGCTTAGATCAAACGGTTCGGGGTTTCTTT,CASSLDQTVRGFF
-,TRBV7-3,TRBJ2-3,-,TGTGCCAGCAGCTCAAGACTAGCAGATACGCAGTATTTT,CASSSRLADTQYF
-,TRBV19,TRBJ2-3,TRBD2,TGTGCCAGTAGTATAGGTCGGGGGGAGACAGATACGCAGTATTTT,CASSIGRGETDTQYF
-,TRBV19,TRBJ2-5,-,TGTGCCAGTAGTCGGTTGGAGGGGAAGACCCAGTACTTC,CASSRLEGKTQYF
-,TRBV6-6,TRBJ2-7,-,TGTGCCAGCAGTTACAATTTAGAGGGCCCCTCCTACGAGCAGTACTTC,CASSYNLEGPSYEQYF
-,TRBV19,TRBJ2-7,TRBD1,TGTGCCAGTAGTACACCGGGACAGTTGACCTACGAGCAGTACTTC,CASSTPGQLTYEQYF
-,TRBV2,TRBJ2-5,TRBD2,TGTGCCAGCAGGGAAAGTCGGGGGGGCCTTGGGGAGACCCAGTACTTC,CASRESRGGLGETQYF
-,TRBV9,TRBJ2-1,TRBD2,TGTGCCAGCAGCGTAGGCGGGAGGTTCAATGAGCAGTTCTTC,CASSVGGRFNEQFF
-,TRBV4-2,TRBJ2-7,-,TGTGCCAGCAGCCAAGGTGGCCTAGCCCACGAGCAGTACTTC,CASSQGGLAHEQYF
-,TRBV11-2,TRBJ1-2,-,TGTGCCAGCAGCCCTGGTTTGAGGGAGGAGGGCTACACCTTC,CASSPGLREEGYTF
once,TRBV5-4,TRBJ2-5,-,TGTGCCAGCAGCTGGCAGCAAGAGACCCAGTACTTC,CASSWQQETQYF
-,TRBV4-3,TRBJ2-3,TRBD2,TGCGCCAGCAGCCAAGATGCTAGCGGGAGACACACAGATACGCAGTATTTT,CASSQDASGRHTDTQYF
-,TRBV4-2,TRBJ2-7,-,TGTGCCGCATCGGCGAGCCCCGGGAGAACCCCCTACGAGCAGTACTTC,CAASASPGRTPYEQYF